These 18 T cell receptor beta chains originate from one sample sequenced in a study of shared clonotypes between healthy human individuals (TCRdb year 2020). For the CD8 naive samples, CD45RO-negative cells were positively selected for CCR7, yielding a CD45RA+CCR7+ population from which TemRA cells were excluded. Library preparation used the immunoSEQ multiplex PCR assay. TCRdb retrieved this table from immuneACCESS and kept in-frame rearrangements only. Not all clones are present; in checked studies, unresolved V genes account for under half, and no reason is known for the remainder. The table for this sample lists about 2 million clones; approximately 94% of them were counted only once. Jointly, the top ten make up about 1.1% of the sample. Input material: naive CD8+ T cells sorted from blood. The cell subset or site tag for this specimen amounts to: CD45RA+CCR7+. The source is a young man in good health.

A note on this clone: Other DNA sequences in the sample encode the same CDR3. The CDR3 is CASSLTGGVGTEAFF. In DNA, the CDR3 is TGTGCCAGCAGTCTGACAGGGGGCGTCGGGACTGAAGCTTTCTTT. V is TRBV6-5 and J is TRBJ1-1; 10 bases line up with TRBD1. CDR1 and CDR2 from the germline V gene are MNHEY and SVGAGI. With V trimmed by 5 bases and J by 5 bases, 8 bases remained unmatched. The CDR3 has 15 amino acids.

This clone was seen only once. The CDR3 coding sequence is TGTGCCAGCAGCCTTTCTGAGGGGGAGGACGGGCAGTTCTTC. It translates to CASSLSEGEDGQFF. The V and J genes are TRBV6-5 and TRBJ2-1; possibly TRBD1 or TRBD2 for D (6 bases each). Trimming pared 6 bases from V and 12 bases from J, leaving 21 bases between. The CDR3 runs 14 residues. Germline CDR1 and CDR2: MNHEY and SVGAGI.

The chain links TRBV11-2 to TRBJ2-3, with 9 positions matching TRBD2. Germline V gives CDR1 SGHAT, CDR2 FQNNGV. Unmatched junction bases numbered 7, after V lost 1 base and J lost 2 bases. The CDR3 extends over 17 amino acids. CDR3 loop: CASSLGHGGRATDTQYF. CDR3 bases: TGTGCCAGCAGCTTAGGCCATGGCGGGAGGGCCACAGATACGCAGTATTTT.

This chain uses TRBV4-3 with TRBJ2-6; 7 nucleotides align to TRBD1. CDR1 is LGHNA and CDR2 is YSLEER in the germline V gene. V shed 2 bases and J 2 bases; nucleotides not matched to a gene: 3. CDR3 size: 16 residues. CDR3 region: CASSQLTGPGANVLTF. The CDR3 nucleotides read TGCGCCAGCAGCCAACTGACAGGGCCTGGGGCCAACGTCCTGACTTTC.

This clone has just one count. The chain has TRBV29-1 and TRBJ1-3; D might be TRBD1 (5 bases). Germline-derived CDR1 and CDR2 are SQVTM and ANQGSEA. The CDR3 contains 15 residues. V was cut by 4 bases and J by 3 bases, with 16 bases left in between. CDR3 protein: CSVGEYGANGNTIYF. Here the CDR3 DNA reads TGCAGCGTTGGAGAATATGGGGCAAATGGAAACACCATATATTTT. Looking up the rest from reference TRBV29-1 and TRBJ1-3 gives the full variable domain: SAVISQKPSRDICQRGTSLTIQCQVDSQVTMMFWYRQQPGQSLTLIATANQGSEATYESGFVIDKFPISRPNLTFSTLTVSNMSPEDSSIYLCSVGEYGANGNTIYFGEGSWLTVV.

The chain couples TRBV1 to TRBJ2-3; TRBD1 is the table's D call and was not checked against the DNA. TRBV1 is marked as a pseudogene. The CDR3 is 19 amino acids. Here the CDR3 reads CTSRGPGQGLLEDTDTQYF. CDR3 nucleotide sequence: TGCACCAGCAGGGGACCGGGACAGGGACTTCTAGAGGACACAGATACGCAGTATTTT.

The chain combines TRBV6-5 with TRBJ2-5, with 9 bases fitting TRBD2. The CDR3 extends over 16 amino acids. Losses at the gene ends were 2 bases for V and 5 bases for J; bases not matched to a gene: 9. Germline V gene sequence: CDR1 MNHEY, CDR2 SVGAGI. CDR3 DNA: TGTGCCAGCAGTTACCAACCTAGCGGGGCCTCGGAGACCCAGTACTTC. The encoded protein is CASSYQPSGASETQYF.

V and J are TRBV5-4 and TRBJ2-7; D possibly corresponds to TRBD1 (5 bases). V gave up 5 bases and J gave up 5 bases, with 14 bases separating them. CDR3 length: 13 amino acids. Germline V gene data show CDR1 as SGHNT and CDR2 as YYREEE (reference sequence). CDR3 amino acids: CASSQPWGNEQYF. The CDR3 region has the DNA TGTGCCAGCAGTCAACCGTGGGGCAACGAGCAGTACTTC.

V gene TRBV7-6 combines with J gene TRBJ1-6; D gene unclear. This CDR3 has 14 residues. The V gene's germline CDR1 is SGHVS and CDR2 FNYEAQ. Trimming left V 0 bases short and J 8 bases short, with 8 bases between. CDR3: CASSLAGGDSPLHF. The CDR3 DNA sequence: TGTGCCAGCAGCTTAGCGGGCGGGGATTCACCCCTCCACTTT.

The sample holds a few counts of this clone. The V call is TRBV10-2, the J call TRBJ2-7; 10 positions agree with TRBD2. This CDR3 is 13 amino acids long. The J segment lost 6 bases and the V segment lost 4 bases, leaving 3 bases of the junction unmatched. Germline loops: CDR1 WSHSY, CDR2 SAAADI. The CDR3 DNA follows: TGCGCCAGCAGTGCCCAGCGGGAGGGCGAGCAGTACTTC. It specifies CASSAQREGEQYF.

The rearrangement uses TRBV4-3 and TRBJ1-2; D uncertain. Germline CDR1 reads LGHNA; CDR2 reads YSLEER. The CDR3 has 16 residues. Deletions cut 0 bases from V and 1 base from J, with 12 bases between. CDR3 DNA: TGCGCCAGCAGCCAAGATCGGGCAGCCCTTAACTATGGCTACACCTTC. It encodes CASSQDRAALNYGYTF.

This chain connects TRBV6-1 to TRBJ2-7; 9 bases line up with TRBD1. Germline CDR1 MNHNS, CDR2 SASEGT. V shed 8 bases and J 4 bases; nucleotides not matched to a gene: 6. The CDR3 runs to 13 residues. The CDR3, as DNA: TGTGCCAGCCTGGGGACAGGGTTATACGAGCAGTACTTC. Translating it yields CASLGTGLYEQYF.

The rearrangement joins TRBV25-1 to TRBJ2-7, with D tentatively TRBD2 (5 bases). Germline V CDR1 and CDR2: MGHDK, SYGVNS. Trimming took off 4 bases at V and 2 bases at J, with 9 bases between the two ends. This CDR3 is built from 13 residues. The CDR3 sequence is CASSGTPPYEQYF. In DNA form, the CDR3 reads TGTGCCAGCAGTGGGACTCCTCCCTACGAGCAGTACTTC.

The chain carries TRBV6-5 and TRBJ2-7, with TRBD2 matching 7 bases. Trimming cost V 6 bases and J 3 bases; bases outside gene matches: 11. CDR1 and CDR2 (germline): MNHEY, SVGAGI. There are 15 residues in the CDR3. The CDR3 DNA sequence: TGTGCCAGCAGCCCCTCTAGCGGCTCCTTCTACGAGCAGTACTTC. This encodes CASSPSSGSFYEQYF.

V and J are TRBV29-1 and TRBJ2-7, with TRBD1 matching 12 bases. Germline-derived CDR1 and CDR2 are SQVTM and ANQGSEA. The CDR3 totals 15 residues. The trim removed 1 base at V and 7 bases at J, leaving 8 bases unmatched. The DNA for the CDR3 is TGCAGCGTTGAAGTTAGGGGACAGGGGGCAGGGGAGCAGTACTTC. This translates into CSVEVRGQGAGEQYF.

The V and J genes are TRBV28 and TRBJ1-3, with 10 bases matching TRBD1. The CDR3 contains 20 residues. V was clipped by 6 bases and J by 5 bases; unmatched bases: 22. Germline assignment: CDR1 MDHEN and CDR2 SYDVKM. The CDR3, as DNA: TGTGCCAGCAGCAACGCGCGAGGGACAGGGGACTACAGATTTAGAAACACCATATATTTT. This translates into CASSNARGTGDYRFRNTIYF.

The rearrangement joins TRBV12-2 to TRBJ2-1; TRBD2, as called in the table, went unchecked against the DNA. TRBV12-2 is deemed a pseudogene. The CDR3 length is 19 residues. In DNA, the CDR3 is TGTGCAAGTCGCTTTGCGCGGGGGGGTGTGTTGGTGGCCGACAATGAGCAGTTCTTC. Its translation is CASRFARGGVLVADNEQFF.

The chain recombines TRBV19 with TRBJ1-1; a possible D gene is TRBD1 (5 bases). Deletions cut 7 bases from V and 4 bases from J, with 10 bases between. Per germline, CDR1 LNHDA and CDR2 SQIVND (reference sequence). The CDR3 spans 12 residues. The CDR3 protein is CASKGTPTEAFF. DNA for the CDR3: TGTGCCAGTAAGGGGACCCCCACTGAAGCTTTCTTT.